The 10 T cell receptor beta chains below come from one sample, sequenced in a study of CD8 T cells in ankylosing spondylitis (dated by TCRdb to between 2016 and 2019). The receptor library was made with 5' RACE. Data came from an Illumina HiSeq 2500. TCRdb passed the public sequencing reads through fastp at Q25 and MiXCR, retaining productive beta sequences. CDR3 protein duplicates are merged, each entry listing the most common genes and DNA. Counted in this sample were about 260,000 distinct CDR3 sequences; around 20% of them appeared once. The biggest ten clones account for 7.5% to 9% of the sample. Sequenced input: blood, either unsorted or a sorted T cell fraction (not recorded which). The receptors were sampled from a male donor with ankylosing spondylitis or in good health (not recorded which).

This clonotype was counted only a few times. V usage is TRBV5-1 and J usage is TRBJ2-1; no firm D call. This CDR3 has 13 amino acids. Looked up from germline, CDR1 is SGHRS and CDR2 is YFSETQ. Trimming took 1 base from V and 5 from J, leaving 7 bases between them. CDR3 residues: CASSLMTDNEQFF. In DNA form, the CDR3 reads TGCGCCAGCAGCTTGATGACGGACAATGAGCAGTTCTTC.

This clonotype was picked up a small number of times. The chain links TRBV4-1 to TRBJ1-1, with 8 bases that match TRBD1. The V segment lost 2 bases and the J segment 2 bases; nucleotides outside the gene matches: 4. CDR3 size: 15 residues. The V gene's germline CDR1 is MGHRA and CDR2 YSYEKL. This CDR3 reads CASSQFGQGNTEAFF. In DNA, the CDR3 is TGCGCCAGCAGCCAATTTGGACAGGGAAACACTGAAGCTTTCTTT.

This clonotype was observed at least ten times. This sequence joins TRBV12-3 or TRBV12-4 and TRBJ1-2, with D unresolved. The CDR3 consists of 14 residues. V shed 5 bases and J shed 4 bases, with 14 bases lying between them. This CDR3 is CASSRTTSIYGYTF. The CDR3 DNA reads as TGTGCCAGCAGTCGGACGACTAGTATCTATGGCTACACCTTC.

This clonotype was counted ten times or more. The chain recombines TRBV27 with TRBJ2-7; 8 nucleotides line up with TRBD1. There are 19 residues in the CDR3. Germline CDR1 MNHEY, CDR2 SMNVEV (reference sequence). The V gene end was trimmed by 6 bases and the J gene end by 7 bases; junction bases not matched to a gene: 26. The CDR3 DNA sequence: TGTGCCAGCAGGGAACAGGGGGTTCGGGACTTTAGAACTACCGGGGAGCAGTACGTC. The encoded protein is CASREQGVRDFRTTGEQYV.

The chain employs TRBV28 and TRBJ2-7, with D tentatively TRBD2 (5 bases). The length of the CDR3 is 13 residues. Trimming took off 5 bases at V and 2 bases at J, with 10 bases between the two ends. Germline lookup yields CDR1 MDHEN and CDR2 SYDVKM. The CDR3 DNA is TGTGCCAGCAGTGGACTTTCCCCCTACGAGCAGTACGTC. Amino acid sequence: CASSGLSPYEQYV.

There are a few counts of this clonotype. The chain combines TRBV15 with TRBJ2-4, with TRBD1 matching over 7 bases. Trimming took 7 bases from V and 7 from J; bases not matched to a gene: 7. The CDR3 totals 13 residues. From germline, CDR1 is LNHNV and CDR2 YYDKDF (reference sequence). This CDR3 is CATTGQDRNIQYF. DNA for the CDR3: TGTGCCACCACTGGACAGGATAGGAACATTCAGTACTTC. Based on the CDR3 plus reference TRBV15 and TRBJ2-4, the full variable domain is DAMVIQNPRYQVTQFGKPVTLSCSQTLNHNVMYWYQQKSSQAPKLLFHYYDKDFNNEADTPDNFQSRRPNTSFCFLDIRSPGLGDTAMYLCATTGQDRNIQYFGAGTRLSVL.

V usage is TRBV19 and J usage is TRBJ1-5, with D possibly matching TRBD1 (6 bases). The CDR3 is made up of 14 amino acids. The ends were cut back, 5 bases at V and 5 bases at J, with 13 bases in the middle. In germline, CDR1 is LNHDA, CDR2 SQIVND (reference sequence). In DNA form, the CDR3 reads TGTGCCAGTAGTTACGGGGGCCCGCATCAGCCCCAGCATTTT. This sequence encodes CASSYGGPHQPQHF.

The chain has TRBV10-1 and TRBJ2-7; TRBD2 aligns across 10 bases. The CDR3 has 14 residues. CDR1 and CDR2 (germline): WNHNN, SYGVQD (reference sequence). Germline trimming cut 7 bases from V and 3 bases from J; bases unmatched to any gene: 6. The CDR3 DNA is TGCGCCAGCAAAGGGACTAGCGACTGCTACGAGCAGTACGTC. Translation: CASKGTSDCYEQYV.

This clonotype was detected many times. The chain recombines TRBV5-1 with TRBJ1-5; maybe TRBD1 (6 bases). CDR3 length: 13 amino acids. Germline CDR1 SGHRS, CDR2 YFSETQ. The V gene lost 0 bases and the J gene lost 5 bases, with 6 bases spanning the gap. CDR3 sequence: CASSLAGDQPQHF. Written as DNA, the CDR3 is TGCGCCAGCAGCTTGGCAGGGGATCAGCCCCAGCATTTT.

The chain has TRBV20-1 and TRBJ2-2; D remains unclear. Germline CDR1 and CDR2: DFQATT and SNEGSKA (reference sequence). CDR3 length: 13 residues. Between the trimmed V and J ends, which lost 1 base and 8 bases, there was a span of 11 bases. The CDR3 nucleotides are TGCAGTGCTAGAGGACGAGGTGTGGGGGAGCTGTTTTTT. This encodes CSARGRGVGELFF.